These T cell receptor beta chains were read from a single sample in a study of CD8+ T cells in alopecia areata. The repertoire was sequenced with immunoSEQ multiplex PCR; TCRdb's copy has only in-frame clones and lacks some. The sample yields 250,000 to 350,000 clones, about 62% seen once. Sequences were derived from CD4+ T cells sorted from blood, sampled at roughly week 53, from a patient treated with tofacitinib. The receptors here all came from a human donor with alopecia areata. Both conserved end residues are part of each CDR3. The D gene is left open where the match is weak. Expanded clones are given a class, and other clones once, few, many or no size at all.

d_call	clone_size	j_call	v_call	cdr3_aa	cdr3_nt
TRBD2	NA	TRBJ2-5	TRBV11-2	CASSLWPRAGGSQETQYF	TGTGCCAGCAGCTTATGGCCCCGAGCGGGGGGATCGCAAGAGACCCAGTACTTC
NA	few	TRBJ2-5	TRBV11-2	CASSQVTKYQETQYF	TGTGCCAGCAGCCAGGTGACCAAGTACCAAGAGACCCAGTACTTC
TRBD2	NA	TRBJ2-5	TRBV27	CASSLSLGGGTQYF	TGTGCCAGCAGTTTATCGCTAGGCGGGGGGACCCAGTACTTC
NA	few	TRBJ1-2	TRBV9	CASSVEGRHGYTF	TGTGCCAGCAGCGTAGAAGGGAGGCACGGCTACACCTTC
TRBD2	NA	TRBJ2-1	TRBV4-3	CASSQDPRGGAYNEQFF	TGCGCCAGCAGCCAAGATCCCCGCGGGGGTGCTTACAATGAGCAGTTCTTC
NA	few	TRBJ2-1	TRBV7-9	CASSFSWNEQFF	TGTGCCAGCAGCTTCTCATGGAATGAGCAGTTCTTC
NA	NA	TRBJ2-7	TRBV4-1	CASSQRLDYEQYF	TGCGCCAGCAGCCAGAGGCTCGATTACGAGCAGTACTTC
NA	many	TRBJ1-5	TRBV7-9	CASSLVLPFQSNQPQHF	TGTGCCAGCAGCTTAGTTTTGCCGTTTCAGAGCAATCAGCCCCAGCATTTT
NA	NA	TRBJ2-7	TRBV7-2	CASELSSGGGAVYF	TGTGCCAGCGAGCTTAGTTCCGGGGGAGGAGCAGTATACTTC
NA	NA	TRBJ1-2	TRBV30	CAWSPGRAYGYTF	TGTGCCTGGAGCCCCGGGAGGGCCTATGGCTACACCTTC
NA	NA	TRBJ1-4	TRBV27	CASSLSMITTGEKLFF	TGTGCCAGCAGTTTGTCTATGATCACCACTGGTGAAAAACTGTTTTTT
NA	NA	TRBJ1-5	TRBV6-1	CASSATTEYSNQPQHF	TGTGCCAGCAGTGCAACGACCGAGTATAGCAATCAGCCCCAGCATTTT
NA	NA	TRBJ2-3	TRBV27	CASSFLLTDTQYF	TGTGCCAGCAGTTTCCTACTCACAGATACGCAGTATTTT
NA	once	TRBJ2-7	TRBV20-1	CSAMASHEQYF	TGCAGTGCTATGGCAAGTCACGAGCAGTACTTC
NA	few	TRBJ2-5	TRBV10-3	CAISGGGAETQYF	TGTGCCATCAGTGGTGGGGGCGCGGAGACCCAGTACTTC
TRBD1	few	TRBJ2-4	TRBV11-2	CASSSLPDRQSIQYF	TGTGCCAGCAGCTCACTCCCGGACAGGCAAAGCATTCAGTACTTC
TRBD1	NA	TRBJ1-2	TRBV6-6	CASKTGEGYTF	TGTGCCAGCAAGACAGGGGAAGGCTACACCTTC
NA	NA	TRBJ2-7	TRBV7-2	CASSPSVGSYEQYF	TGTGCCAGCAGCCCCAGCGTGGGATCCTACGAGCAGTACTTC
NA	few	TRBJ1-1	TRBV5-1	CASSLRQANTEAFF	TGCGCCAGCAGCTTAAGACAGGCGAACACTGAAGCTTTCTTT
TRBD2	once	TRBJ2-7	TRBV13	CASSLGISSGGKNEQYF	TGTGCCAGCAGCTTAGGCATATCTAGCGGGGGTAAGAACGAGCAGTACTTC
NA	NA	TRBJ1-1	TRBV10-3	CAISAKLDTEAFF	TGTGCCATCAGTGCAAAATTGGACACTGAAGCTTTCTTT
NA	NA	TRBJ2-3	TRBV7-6	CASSLGVSQSTDTQYF	TGTGCCAGCAGCTTGGGGGTTTCACAAAGCACAGATACGCAGTATTTT
NA	NA	TRBJ2-5	TRBV23-1	CASSQGGKEETQYF	TGCGCCAGCAGTCAAGGGGGAAAGGAAGAGACCCAGTACTTC
TRBD1	NA	TRBJ1-1	TRBV30	CAWSWDSEAFF	TGTGCCTGGAGTTGGGACAGTGAAGCTTTCTTT
TRBD1	NA	TRBJ1-1	TRBV7-3	CASSPRQGSTEAFF	TGTGCCAGCAGCCCTCGACAGGGAAGCACTGAAGCTTTCTTT
NA	NA	TRBJ1-6	TRBV6-5	CASSYSNNSPLHF	TGTGCCAGCAGTTACTCAAATAATTCACCCCTCCACTTT
TRBD1	NA	TRBJ2-5	TRBV7-2	CASSPGQGGGETQYF	TGTGCCAGCAGCCCGGGACAGGGAGGCGGGGAGACCCAGTACTTC
TRBD1	NA	TRBJ2-1	TRBV29-1	CSVRPSGTGGINEQFF	TGCAGCGTTCGGCCCTCCGGGACAGGGGGAATCAATGAGCAGTTCTTC
TRBD1	few	TRBJ1-1	TRBV5-1	CASNSQGADTEAFF	TGCGCCAGCAACTCACAGGGGGCGGACACTGAAGCTTTCTTT
TRBD1	NA	TRBJ1-2	TRBV29-1	CSSQGVGGYTF	TGCAGCTCCCAGGGGGTGGGAGGCTACACCTTC
TRBD1	once	TRBJ2-6	TRBV7-2	CASSPERQGGANVLTF	TGTGCCAGCAGCCCGGAGAGACAGGGTGGGGCCAACGTCCTGACTTTC
NA	few	TRBJ1-6	TRBV30	CAWSGQGASPLHF	TGTGCCTGGAGTGGCCAGGGCGCATCACCCCTCCACTTT
NA	few	TRBJ1-1	TRBV29-1	CSVSPSSTEAFF	TGCAGCGTGTCCCCATCCTCCACTGAAGCTTTCTTT
TRBD1	few	TRBJ1-2	TRBV27	CASSSLDRTYGYTF	TGTGCCAGCAGCTCACTGGACAGGACCTATGGCTACACCTTC
NA	few	TRBJ2-5	TRBV27	CASSFDRQETQYF	TGTGCCAGCAGTTTTGATAGACAAGAGACCCAGTACTTC
TRBD2	few	TRBJ2-3	TRBV5-4	CASSSPGLAADTQYF	TGTGCCAGCAGCTCCCCGGGACTAGCAGCAGATACGCAGTATTTT
NA	NA	TRBJ1-6	TRBV14	CASSQWGSPLHF	TGTGCCAGCAGCCAATGGGGTTCACCCCTCCACTTT
TRBD1	NA	TRBJ2-1	TRBV4-2	CASSQDGQGANEQFF	TGTGCCAGCAGCCAGGACGGACAGGGGGCAAATGAGCAGTTCTTC
NA	NA	TRBJ2-3	TRBV11-2	CASSHSPDTQYF	TGTGCCAGCAGCCATTCCCCCGATACGCAGTATTTT
NA	few	TRBJ2-1	TRBV5-6	CASSLGNKPEQFF	TGTGCCAGCAGCTTGGGTAATAAGCCTGAGCAGTTCTTC
TRBD1	few	TRBJ1-1	TRBV18	CASSGQVGTEAFF	TGTGCCAGCTCGGGACAGGTTGGGACTGAAGCTTTCTTT
NA	NA	TRBJ1-1	TRBV7-9	CASSRFGAEAFF	TGTGCCAGCAGCCGATTCGGGGCTGAAGCTTTCTTT
TRBD1	NA	TRBJ1-4	TRBV2	CASNAGGLGEKLFF	TGTGCCAGCAACGCAGGGGGCTTGGGTGAAAAACTGTTTTTT
TRBD2	few	TRBJ2-3	TRBV19	CASSIHRGVADTQYF	TGTGCCAGTAGTATCCACCGGGGGGTGGCAGATACGCAGTATTTT
NA	once	TRBJ1-1	TRBV30	CACMIPLNTEAFF	TGTGCCTGTATGATACCACTGAACACTGAAGCTTTCTTT
NA	few	TRBJ1-1	TRBV29-1	CSIITRGMNTEAFF	TGCAGCATCATAACCCGGGGGATGAACACTGAAGCTTTCTTT
NA	NA	TRBJ1-6	TRBV4-3	CASSPSPGTSRNSPLHF	TGCGCCAGCAGCCCTAGCCCCGGGACGTCGAGGAATTCACCCCTCCACTTT
TRBD1	few	TRBJ1-6	TRBV5-4	CASSLAGGRNSPLHF	TGTGCCAGCAGCTTGGCAGGGGGCCGCAATTCACCCCTCCACTTT
NA	NA	TRBJ2-6	TRBV18	CASSPPPGANVLTF	TGTGCCAGCTCACCACCTCCCGGGGCCAACGTCCTGACTTTC
NA	few	TRBJ1-3	TRBV30	CAWMKPGNTIYF	TGTGCCTGGATGAAACCTGGAAACACCATATATTTT
NA	NA	TRBJ2-7	TRBV19	CASSRGGGYEQYF	TGTGCCAGTAGCCGCGGGGGCGGCTACGAGCAGTACTTC
NA	few	TRBJ2-5	TRBV5-1	CASSLGLASKETQYF	TGCGCCAGCAGCTTGGGTCTAGCGTCTAAAGAGACCCAGTACTTC
NA	NA	TRBJ1-1	TRBV27	CASSSRTEAFF	TGTGCCAGCAGTTCCCGGACTGAAGCTTTCTTT
NA	NA	TRBJ1-1	TRBV4-2	CASSQEYWGDTEAFF	TGTGCCAGCAGCCAAGAATATTGGGGTGACACTGAAGCTTTCTTT
TRBD2	NA	TRBJ2-5	TRBV4-2	CASSQKRGTTKETQYF	TGTGCCAGCAGCCAAAAGCGGGGGACTACTAAAGAGACCCAGTACTTC
NA	NA	TRBJ2-1	TRBV9	CASSVEGGAYEQFF	TGTGCCAGCAGCGTAGAGGGGGGAGCTTATGAGCAGTTCTTC
TRBD1	NA	TRBJ1-2	TRBV29-1	CSVSRTGGAEGYTF	TGCAGCGTCTCTAGGACAGGGGGCGCGGAGGGCTACACCTTC